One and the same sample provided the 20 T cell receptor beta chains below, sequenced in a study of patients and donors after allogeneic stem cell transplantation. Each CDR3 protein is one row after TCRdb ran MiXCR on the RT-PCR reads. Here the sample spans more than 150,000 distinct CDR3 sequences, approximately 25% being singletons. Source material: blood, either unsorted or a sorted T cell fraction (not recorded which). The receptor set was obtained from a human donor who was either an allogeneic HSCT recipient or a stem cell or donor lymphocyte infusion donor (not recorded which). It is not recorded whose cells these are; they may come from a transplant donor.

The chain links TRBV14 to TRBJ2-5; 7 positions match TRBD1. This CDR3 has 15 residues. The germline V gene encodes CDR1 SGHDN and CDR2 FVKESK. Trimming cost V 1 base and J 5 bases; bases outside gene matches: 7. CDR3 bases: TGTGCCAGCAGCCAAGGACAGGGCGCCTGGGAGACCCAGTACTTC. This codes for CASSQGQGAWETQYF.

The CDR3 here is CASSVDLGADTQYF. The CDR3 DNA follows: TGTGCCAGCAGCGTAGATCTAGGAGCAGATACGCAGTATTTT. The genes are TRBV9 and TRBJ2-3; D gene uncertain. This CDR3 spans 14 amino acids. With 0 bases removed from V and 4 bases from J, the gap between germline ends came to 9 bases. Germline CDR1 SGDLS, CDR2 YYNGEE.

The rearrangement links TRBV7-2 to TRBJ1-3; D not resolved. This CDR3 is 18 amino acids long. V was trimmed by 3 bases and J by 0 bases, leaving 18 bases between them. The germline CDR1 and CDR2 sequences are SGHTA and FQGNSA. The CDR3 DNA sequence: TGTGCCAGCAGCTTTGATTGGTTCAGCCTTTCCTCTGGAAACACCATATATTTT. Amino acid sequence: CASSFDWFSLSSGNTIYF.

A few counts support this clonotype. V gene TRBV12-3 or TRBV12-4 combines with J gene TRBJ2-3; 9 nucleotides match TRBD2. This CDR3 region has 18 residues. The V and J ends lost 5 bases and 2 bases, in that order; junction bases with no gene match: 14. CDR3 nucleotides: TGTGCCAGCAGTATACAATTCGGTCTAGCGGGGCCCACAGATACGCAGTATTTT. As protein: CASSIQFGLAGPTDTQYF.

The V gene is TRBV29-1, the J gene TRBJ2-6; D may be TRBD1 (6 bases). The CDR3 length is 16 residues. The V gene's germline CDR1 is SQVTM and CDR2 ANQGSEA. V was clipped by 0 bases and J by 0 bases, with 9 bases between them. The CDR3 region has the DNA TGCAGCGTTGAAGACCCACAGGGCTCTGGGGCCAACGTCCTGACTTTC. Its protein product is CSVEDPQGSGANVLTF.

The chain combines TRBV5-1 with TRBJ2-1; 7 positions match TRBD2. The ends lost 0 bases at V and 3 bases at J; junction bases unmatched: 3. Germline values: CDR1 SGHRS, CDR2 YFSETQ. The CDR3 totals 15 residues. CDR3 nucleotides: TGCGCCAGCAGCTTGGTTGGCGGGAGCTACAATGAGCAGTTCTTC. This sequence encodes CASSLVGGSYNEQFF.

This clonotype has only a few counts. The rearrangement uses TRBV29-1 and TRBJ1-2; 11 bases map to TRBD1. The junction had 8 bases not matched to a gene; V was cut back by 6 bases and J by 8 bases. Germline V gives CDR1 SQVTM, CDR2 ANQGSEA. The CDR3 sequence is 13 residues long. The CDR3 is CSVGQGVLRGYTF. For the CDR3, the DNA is TGCAGCGTGGGACAGGGGGTTTTGAGGGGCTACACCTTC.

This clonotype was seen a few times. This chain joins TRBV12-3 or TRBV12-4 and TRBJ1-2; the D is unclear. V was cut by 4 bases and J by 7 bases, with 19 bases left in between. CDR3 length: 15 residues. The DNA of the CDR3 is TGTGCCAGCAGTTCCAACCCGGGAAACCTGGGTGGCTACACCTTC. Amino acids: CASSSNPGNLGGYTF.

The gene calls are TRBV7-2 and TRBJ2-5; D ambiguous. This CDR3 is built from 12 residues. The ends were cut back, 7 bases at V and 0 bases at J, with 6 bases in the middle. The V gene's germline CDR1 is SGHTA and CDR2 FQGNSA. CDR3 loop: CASTPNQETQYF. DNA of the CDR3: TGTGCCAGCACCCCGAACCAAGAGACCCAGTACTTC.

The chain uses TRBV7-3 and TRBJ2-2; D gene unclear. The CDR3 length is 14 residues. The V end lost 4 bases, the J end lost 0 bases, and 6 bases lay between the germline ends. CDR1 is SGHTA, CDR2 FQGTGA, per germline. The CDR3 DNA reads TGTGCCAGCAGCTGGGAACCGAACACCGGGGAGCTGTTTTTT. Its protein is CASSWEPNTGELFF. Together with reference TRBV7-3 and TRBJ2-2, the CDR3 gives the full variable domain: GAGVSQTPSNKVTEKGKYVELRCDPISGHTALYWYRQSLGQGPEFLIYFQGTGAADDSGLPNDRFFAVRPEGSVSTLKIQRTERGDSAVYLCASSWEPNTGELFFGEGSRLTVL.

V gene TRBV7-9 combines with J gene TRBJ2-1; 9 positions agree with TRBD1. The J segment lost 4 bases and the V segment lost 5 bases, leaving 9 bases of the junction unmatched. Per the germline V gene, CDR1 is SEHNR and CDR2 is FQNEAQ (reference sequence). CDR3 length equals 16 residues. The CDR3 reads CASSPKDRGIYNEQFF. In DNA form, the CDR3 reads TGTGCCAGCAGCCCGAAGGACAGGGGAATTTACAATGAGCAGTTCTTC. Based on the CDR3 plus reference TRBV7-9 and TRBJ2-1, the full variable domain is DTGVSQNPRHKITKRGQNVTFRCDPISEHNRLYWYRQTLGQGPEFLTYFQNEAQLEKSRLLSDRFSAERPKGSFSTLEIQRTEQGDSAMYLCASSPKDRGIYNEQFFGPGTRLTVL.

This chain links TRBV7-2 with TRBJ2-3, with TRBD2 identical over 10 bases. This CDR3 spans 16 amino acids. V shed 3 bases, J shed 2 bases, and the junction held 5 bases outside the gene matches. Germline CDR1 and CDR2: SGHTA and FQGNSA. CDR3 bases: TGTGCCAGCAGCTTTGGGGGACTAGCGTACACAGATACGCAGTATTTT. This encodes CASSFGGLAYTDTQYF.

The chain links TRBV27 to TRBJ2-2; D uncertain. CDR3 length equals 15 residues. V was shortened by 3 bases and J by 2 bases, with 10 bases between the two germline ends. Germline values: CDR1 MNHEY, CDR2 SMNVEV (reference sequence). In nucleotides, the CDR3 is TGTGCCAGCAGTTTCGGGCTACCCAACACCGGGGAGCTGTTTTTT. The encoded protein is CASSFGLPNTGELFF.

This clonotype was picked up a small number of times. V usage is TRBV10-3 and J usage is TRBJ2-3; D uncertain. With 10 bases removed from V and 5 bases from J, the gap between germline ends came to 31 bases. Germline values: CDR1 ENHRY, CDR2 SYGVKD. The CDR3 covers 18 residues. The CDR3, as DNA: TGTGCCACCGGCCGCACAAAATACCGTATCATGGTGGAAGATACGCAGTATTTT. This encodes CATGRTKYRIMVEDTQYF.

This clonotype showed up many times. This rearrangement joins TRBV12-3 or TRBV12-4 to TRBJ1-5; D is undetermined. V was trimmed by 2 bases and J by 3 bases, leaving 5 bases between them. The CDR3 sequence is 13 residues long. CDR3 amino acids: CASSLSANQPQHF. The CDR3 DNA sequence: TGTGCCAGCAGTTTATCGGCCAATCAGCCCCAGCATTTT.

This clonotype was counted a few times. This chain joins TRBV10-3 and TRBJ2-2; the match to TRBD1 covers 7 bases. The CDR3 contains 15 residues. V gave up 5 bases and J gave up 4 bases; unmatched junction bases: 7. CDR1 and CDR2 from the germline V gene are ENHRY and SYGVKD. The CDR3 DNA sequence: TGTGCCATCAGTTGGACAGGTGCTAGCACCGGGGAGCTGTTTTTT. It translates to CAISWTGASTGELFF.

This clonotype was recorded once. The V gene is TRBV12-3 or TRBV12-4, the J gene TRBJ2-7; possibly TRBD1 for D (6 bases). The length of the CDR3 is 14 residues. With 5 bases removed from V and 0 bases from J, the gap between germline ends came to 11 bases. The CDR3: CASSTADSSYEQYF. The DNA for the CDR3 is TGTGCCAGCAGTACCGCGGACAGCTCCTACGAGCAGTACTTC.

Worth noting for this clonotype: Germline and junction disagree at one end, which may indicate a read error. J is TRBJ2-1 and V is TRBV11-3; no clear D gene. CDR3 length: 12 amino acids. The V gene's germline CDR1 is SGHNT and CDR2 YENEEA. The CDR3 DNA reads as TGTGCCAGCAGCCTAGATGGGTATGAGCAGTTCTTC. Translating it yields CASSLDGYEQFF. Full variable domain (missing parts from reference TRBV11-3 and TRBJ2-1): EAGVVQSPRYKIIEKKQPVAFWCNPISGHNTLYWYLQNLGQGPELLIRYENEEAVDDSQLPKDRFSAERLKGVDSTLKIQPAELGDSAVYLCASSLDGYEQFFGPGTRLTVL.

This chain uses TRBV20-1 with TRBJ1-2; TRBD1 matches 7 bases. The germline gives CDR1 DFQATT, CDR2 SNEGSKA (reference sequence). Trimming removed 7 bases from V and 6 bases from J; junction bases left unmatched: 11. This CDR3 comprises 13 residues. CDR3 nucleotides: TGCAGTGTCCCGGACATCCAGGGGGATGGCTACACCTTC. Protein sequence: CSVPDIQGDGYTF.

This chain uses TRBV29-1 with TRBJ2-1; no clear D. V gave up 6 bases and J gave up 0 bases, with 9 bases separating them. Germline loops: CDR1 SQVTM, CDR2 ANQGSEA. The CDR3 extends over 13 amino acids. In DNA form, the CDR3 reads TGCAGCGTACAGACGGGCTCCTACAATGAGCAGTTCTTC. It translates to CSVQTGSYNEQFF.